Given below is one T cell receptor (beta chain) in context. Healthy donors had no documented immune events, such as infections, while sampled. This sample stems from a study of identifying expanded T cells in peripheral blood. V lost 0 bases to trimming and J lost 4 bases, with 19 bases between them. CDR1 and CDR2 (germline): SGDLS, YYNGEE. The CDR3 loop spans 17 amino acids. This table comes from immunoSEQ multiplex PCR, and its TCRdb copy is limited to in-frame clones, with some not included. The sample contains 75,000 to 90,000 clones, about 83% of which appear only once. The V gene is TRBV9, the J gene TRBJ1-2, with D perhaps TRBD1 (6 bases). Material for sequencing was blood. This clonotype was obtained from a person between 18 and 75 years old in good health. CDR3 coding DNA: TGTGCCAGCAGCGTAGCGGGGGGGGCGGATACATTCTATGGCTACACCTTC. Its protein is CASSVAGGADTFYGYTF.